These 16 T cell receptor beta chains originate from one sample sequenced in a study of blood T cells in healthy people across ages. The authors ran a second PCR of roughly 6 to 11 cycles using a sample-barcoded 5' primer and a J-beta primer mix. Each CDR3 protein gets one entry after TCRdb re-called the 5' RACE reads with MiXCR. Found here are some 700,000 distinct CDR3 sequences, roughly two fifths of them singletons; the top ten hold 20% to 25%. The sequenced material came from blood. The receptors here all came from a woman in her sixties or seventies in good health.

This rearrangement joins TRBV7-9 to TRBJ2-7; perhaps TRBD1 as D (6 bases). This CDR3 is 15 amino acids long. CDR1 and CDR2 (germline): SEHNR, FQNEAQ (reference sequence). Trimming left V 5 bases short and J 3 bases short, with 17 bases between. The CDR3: CASSNPRGTNYEQYF. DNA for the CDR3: TGTGCCAGCAGCAACCCAAGGGGGACAAACTACGAGCAGTACTTC.

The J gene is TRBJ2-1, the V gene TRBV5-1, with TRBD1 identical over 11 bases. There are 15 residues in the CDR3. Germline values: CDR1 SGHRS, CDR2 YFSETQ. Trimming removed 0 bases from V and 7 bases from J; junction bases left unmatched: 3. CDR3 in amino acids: CASSLEDRGRNEQFF. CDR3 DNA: TGCGCCAGCAGCTTGGAGGACAGGGGGCGAAATGAGCAGTTCTTC.

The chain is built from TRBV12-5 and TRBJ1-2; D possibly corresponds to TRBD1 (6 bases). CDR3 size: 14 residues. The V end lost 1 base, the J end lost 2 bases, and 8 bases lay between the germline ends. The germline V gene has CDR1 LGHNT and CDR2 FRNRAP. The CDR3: CASGLAGDNYGYTF. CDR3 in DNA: TGTGCTAGTGGTTTGGCAGGGGACAACTATGGCTACACCTTC.

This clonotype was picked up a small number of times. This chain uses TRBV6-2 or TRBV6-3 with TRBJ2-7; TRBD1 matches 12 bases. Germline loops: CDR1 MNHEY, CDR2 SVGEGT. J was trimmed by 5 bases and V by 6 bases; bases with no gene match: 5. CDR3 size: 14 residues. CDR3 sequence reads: CASRTGTGGNEQYF. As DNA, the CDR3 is TGTGCCAGCAGGACCGGGACAGGGGGCAACGAGCAGTACTTC.

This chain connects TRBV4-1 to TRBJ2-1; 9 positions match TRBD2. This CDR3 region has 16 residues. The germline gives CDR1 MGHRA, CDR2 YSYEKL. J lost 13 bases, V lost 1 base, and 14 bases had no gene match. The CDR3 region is CASSQGLAGMVETQFF. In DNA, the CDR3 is TGCGCCAGCAGCCAAGGGCTAGCGGGGATGGTGGAGACCCAGTTCTTC.

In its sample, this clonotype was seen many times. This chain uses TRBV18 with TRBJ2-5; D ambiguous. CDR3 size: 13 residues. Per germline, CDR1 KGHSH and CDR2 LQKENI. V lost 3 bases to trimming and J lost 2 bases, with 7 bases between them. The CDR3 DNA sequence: TGTGCCAGCTCACCCCCAGGACAAGAGACCCAGTACTTC. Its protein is CASSPPGQETQYF.

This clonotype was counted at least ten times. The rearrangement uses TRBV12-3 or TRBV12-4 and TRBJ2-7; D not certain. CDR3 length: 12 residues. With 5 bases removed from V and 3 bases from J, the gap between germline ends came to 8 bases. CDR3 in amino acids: CASSPSLYEQYF. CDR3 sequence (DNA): TGTGCCAGCAGTCCCTCGCTCTACGAGCAGTACTTC.

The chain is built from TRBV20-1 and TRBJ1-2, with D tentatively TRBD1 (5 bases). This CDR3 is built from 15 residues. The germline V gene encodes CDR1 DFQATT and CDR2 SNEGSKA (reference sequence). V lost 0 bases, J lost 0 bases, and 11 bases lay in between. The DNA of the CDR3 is TGCAGTGCTAGAGACACAGGAAGTACTAACTATGGCTACACCTTC. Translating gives CSARDTGSTNYGYTF.

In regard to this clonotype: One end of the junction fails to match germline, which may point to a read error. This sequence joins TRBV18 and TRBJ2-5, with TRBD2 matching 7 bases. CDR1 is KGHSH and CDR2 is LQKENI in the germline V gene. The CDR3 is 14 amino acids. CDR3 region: CVSSPSGNQETQYF. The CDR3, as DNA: TGTGTCAGCTCACCGAGCGGGAACCAAGAGACCCAGTACTTC.

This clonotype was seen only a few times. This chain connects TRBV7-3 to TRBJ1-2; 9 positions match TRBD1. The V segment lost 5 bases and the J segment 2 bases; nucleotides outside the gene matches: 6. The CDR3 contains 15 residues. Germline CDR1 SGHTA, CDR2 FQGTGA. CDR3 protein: CASSSTGGGNYGYTF. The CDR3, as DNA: TGTGCCAGCAGCAGTACAGGGGGCGGCAACTATGGCTACACCTTC.

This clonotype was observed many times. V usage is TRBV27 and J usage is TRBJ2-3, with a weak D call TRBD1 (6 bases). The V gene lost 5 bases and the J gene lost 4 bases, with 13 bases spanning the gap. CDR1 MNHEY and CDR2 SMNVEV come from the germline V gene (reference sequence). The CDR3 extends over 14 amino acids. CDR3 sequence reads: CASSHRDGADTQYF. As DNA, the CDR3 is TGTGCCAGCAGTCACAGGGATGGCGCAGATACGCAGTATTTT.

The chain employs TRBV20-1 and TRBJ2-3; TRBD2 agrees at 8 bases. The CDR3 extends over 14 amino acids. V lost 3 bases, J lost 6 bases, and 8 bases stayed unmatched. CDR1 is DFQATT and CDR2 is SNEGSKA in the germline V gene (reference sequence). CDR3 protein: CSARDSGVLDTQYF. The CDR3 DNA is TGCAGTGCTAGGGATAGCGGGGTGTTGGATACGCAGTATTTT.

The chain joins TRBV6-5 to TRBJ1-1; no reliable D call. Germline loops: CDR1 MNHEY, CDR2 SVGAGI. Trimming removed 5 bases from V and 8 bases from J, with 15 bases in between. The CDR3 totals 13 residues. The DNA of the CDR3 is TGTGCCAGCAGTGATAGTATACTGGGAGAAGCTTTCTTT. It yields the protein CASSDSILGEAFF.

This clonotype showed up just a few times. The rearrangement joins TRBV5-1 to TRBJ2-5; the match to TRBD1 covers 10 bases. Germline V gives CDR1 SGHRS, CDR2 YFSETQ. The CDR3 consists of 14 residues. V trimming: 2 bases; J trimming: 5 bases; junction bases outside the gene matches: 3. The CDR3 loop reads CASSFQGQGETQYF. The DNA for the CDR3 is TGCGCCAGCAGCTTCCAGGGACAGGGGGAGACCCAGTACTTC.

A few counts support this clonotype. This CDR3 is CSASFGPGGEQYF. In nucleotides, the CDR3 is TGCAGTGCTAGTTTCGGTCCCGGTGGCGAGCAGTACTTC. The chain uses TRBV20-1 and TRBJ2-7; the D is unclear. The V end lost 3 bases, the J end lost 6 bases, and 15 bases lay between the germline ends. This CDR3 spans 13 amino acids. Germline CDR1 reads DFQATT; CDR2 reads SNEGSKA (reference sequence).

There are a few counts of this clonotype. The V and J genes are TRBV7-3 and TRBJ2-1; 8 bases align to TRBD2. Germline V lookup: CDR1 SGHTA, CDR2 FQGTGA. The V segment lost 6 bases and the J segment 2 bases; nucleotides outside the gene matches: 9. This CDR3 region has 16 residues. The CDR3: CASSPRRGDTYNEQFF. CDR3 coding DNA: TGTGCCAGCAGTCCGAGGCGGGGGGACACCTACAATGAGCAGTTCTTC. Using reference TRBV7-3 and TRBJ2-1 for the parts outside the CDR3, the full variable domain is GAGVSQTPSNKVTEKGKYVELRCDPISGHTALYWYRQSLGQGPEFLIYFQGTGAADDSGLPNDRFFAVRPEGSVSTLKIQRTERGDSAVYLCASSPRRGDTYNEQFFGPGTRLTVL.